This TCR beta chain was captured by sequencing in a study of cytomegalovirus exposure and HLA in healthy donors (dated by TCRdb to about 2017). For the wider study: An earlier analysis of some 500 of the donors reported 250 to 300 Gb of sequence data and some 120 million unique TCR beta sequences from some 180 million T cells. Of the 350 to 400 genotyped donors, 81% fell in the genetic ancestry cluster associated with self-reported Caucasian donors. Typing coverage varied by locus: roughly 629-630 donors for A, B, C, DRB1 and DQB1; more than 500 for DQA1; more than 600 for DPA1; approximately 490 for DPB1. The later analysis used no new phenotypic data to find candidate immune exposures, relying instead on TCR beta sequences and their occurrence across donors. About five DR-DQ haplotypes were treated as single units for association and clustering because of strong linkage in the cohort. The study aimed to test whether signatures of past pathogen exposure could be identified by cataloging public T cell receptors. The study profiled the T cell repertoires of fewer than 850 subjects by immunosequencing and related them to cytomegalovirus serostatus. The study combined high-throughput TCR immunosequencing, statistical association of individual TCRs with disease status, and machine learning to predict cytomegalovirus infection status. An earlier analysis of 500 to 650 of the donors applied high-throughput TCR beta sequencing to assess whether each TCR beta V gene segment acted as functional or pseudogenic. In a later genetic analysis, genome-wide SNP genotypes for about 65% of the roughly 670 donors were used, and that subset was treated as a discovery cohort. An early release that covered more than 550 HLA-typed donors contained approximately 300 gigabases of sequencing data and about 84 million unique TCR sequences. All discovery cohort repertoires had been generated on a single sequencing platform. Class I and class II HLA loci were covered by the typing at four-digit resolution. In addition to the first cohort of hundreds of subjects, a separate validation cohort of 130 or so different subjects was used. A later analysis re-examined previously published TCR beta repertoires from 500 to 700 donors and added high-resolution HLA genotyping to investigate patterns of TCR occurrence. Among about 360 genotyped donors of the cohort, an average of around 240,000 unique TCR beta nucleotide sequences were sequenced per donor, roughly 20% of them non-productive. Donor age, sex, ethnicity and CMV serostatus were compiled alongside the repertoire data.

The study at large found these results: An association between a missense DCLRE1C variant and V-gene and J-gene trimming of TCR beta chains was found in a later genetic analysis and replicated in an independent cohort. Some IMGT-functional V segments, including TRBV6-2 and TRBV6-3, could not be distinguished by the 87-base-pair reads and were therefore excluded. The study listed approximately 150 TCR beta chains as associated with cytomegalovirus. CMV serostatus was the only immune exposure information available for the cohort. Sequencing depth was assumed to be roughly uniform across donors in the presence/absence analyses, though that assumption may not hold. In an earlier analysis of fewer than 700 of the donors, most TCR beta V segments appeared in productive rearrangements about 90% or about 30% of the time, broadly matching IMGT annotations. In a later analysis, HLA-associated TCR beta chains were found to be more clonally expanded and to have lower generation probabilities than equally common non-associated chains. Assigning TCR associations to individual alleles was difficult when HLA alleles, especially DR and DQ, strongly co-occurred. In vitro tests confirmed that three of the cytomegalovirus-associated TCR beta chains recognize cytomegalovirus antigens. Linkage disequilibrium might explain the correlated functional status among segregating V segments, but an unknown experimental factor could not be ruled out. The cohort was sequenced for TCR beta chains only, and without alpha or paired-chain data the features that could be detected were limited. A further reported finding was that TCR beta sequences accurately predicted the HLA-A and HLA-B alleles for most subjects in the first cohort. Across donors, most TCR sequences were observed very rarely, whereas some public TCRs were present in many individuals. A cluster of highly shared sequence variants was judged likely to represent a technical artifact of the sequencing pipeline. Seventeen rarely observed V segments, including chromosome 9 orphons, were excluded from the earlier analysis of several hundred of the donors because counts were too low. According to a later analysis, parvovirus B19, influenza, CMV and Epstein-Barr virus appeared linked to several top co-occurrence clusters. The authors suggested that the approach could potentially be extended to other disease states and immunological phenotypes. The classifier was reported to diagnose cytomegalovirus status with high specificity and sensitivity in both the original cohort and the validation cohort. In a later analysis, most CMV-associated TCR beta chains were found to appear HLA-restricted, with HLA associations seemingly driven largely by CMV exposure. Specific HLA alleles were associated with 18,000 or so TCR beta sequences at a false discovery rate of 0.05 in a later analysis. In a later genetic analysis, fewer N-insertions in productive TCRs were reported among donors in an Asian-associated ancestry cluster than the roughly 640-donor mean. In a later analysis, the rate of TCR association differed among HLA loci, with DRB1 alleles having the most associated TCRs and HLA-C alleles having the fewest. Because some donors lacked HLA typing at each locus, the association tests relied only on the typed subset.

The cohort comprised around 700 healthy bone marrow donors. At the time of sampling, every cohort member was nominally healthy, though immune exposures that went unrecorded were likely present. The donor was CMV seropositive and belonged to the group of more than 250 seropositive cohort members. A peripheral blood sample was collected from each donor, and TCR beta sequencing was performed on peripheral blood mononuclear cells. The Qiagen DNeasy Blood Extraction Kit was used to extract genomic DNA from the blood cell samples. The receptor library was made with the immunoSEQ multiplex PCR assay. The multiplex PCR relied on a mix of 60 forward primers for TCR Vbeta segments and 13 reverse primers for TCR Jbeta segments. A multiplex PCR assay on genomic DNA amplified the CDR3 region of rearranged TCR beta genes. On the Illumina HiSeq System, the amplified TCR beta libraries were sequenced as 87-base-pair reads. On the authors' methods: In a later analysis, about 80 million unique TCR beta chains were counted across the 500 to 700 repertoires, and roughly 10 million of these chains were shared by at least two donors. A nearest-neighbor algorithm error-corrected the raw reads and collapsed the reads into unique sequences, merging closely related sequences to remove PCR and sequencing errors. Alignment of CDR3 sequences to IMGT reference sequences was used to assign V, D and J gene segments. For a sequence to be retained, at least a six-nucleotide match to both a V gene segment and a J gene segment was required. Rearrangements were called productive when the CDR3 lacked stop codons and stayed in frame with V and J; all others were non-productive. CDR3 was defined according to IMGT convention as the region running from the second conserved V-encoded cysteine to the conserved J-encoded phenylalanine. In an earlier analysis of around 640 of the donors, sequences lacking an unambiguous match to a single V gene segment were excluded. In an earlier analysis of around 600 of the donors, V segments were called functional above 56.7% productive rearrangements and were called segregating when the between-donor standard deviation exceeded 5%. To diagnose cytomegalovirus status from the catalog of TCR beta chain sequences, a statistical classification framework was built. In a later analysis, V and J genes were assigned by comparing TCR nucleotide sequences against IMGT/GENE-DB human TR gene sequences. A later analysis assigned CDR3 sequences and most-parsimonious VDJ recombination scenarios with the TCRdist pipeline. In a later analysis, each TCR beta chain was defined by its CDR3 amino acid sequence together with its V-gene family, and reads lacking a unique V-gene family were excluded. As a way to deal with suspected cross-contamination and a sequencing artifact, a later analysis dropped 450 to 700 nucleotide sequences that were highly shared and had low generation probability. A later analysis calculated a clonal expansion index for each public chain from normalized within-repertoire ranks of inferred template counts. Generation probabilities in a later analysis came from a VDJ recombination model fitted to out-of-frame rearrangements, and those results were checked against IGoR. In a later analysis, hypergeometric tests were used to score TCR-TCR, TCR-HLA and TCR-CMV co-occurrence, with a repertoire-size bias correction applied to TCR pairs. To estimate false discovery rates, a later analysis permuted the HLA or CMV assignments 20 times. A later analysis grouped co-occurring TCRs with DBSCAN, adding TCRdist sequence similarity when clustering within HLA-allele-positive subsets. Repertoires with fewer than 30,000 or more than 120,000 public chains were left out of co-occurrence clustering, as were four to six repertoires with anomalous nucleotide sharing. TCRdb obtained this table from immuneACCESS and retained in-frame rearrangements with V and J assigned. These tables miss some clones; where compared with another copy, unresolved V genes account for less than half of the shortfall, and the remainder is unexplained. The V and J calls and the clone size are those of that table, but D and trimming were determined from the DNA. The table for this sample lists 50,000 to 70,000 clones; 70% to 75% of them were counted only once. The ten largest clones represent almost 7% of the sample.

Including the terminal cysteine and phenylalanine, the CDR3 comprises 14 residues. CDR3 DNA only is kept here, 42 bases in frame from base 1. Clipping removes 9 bases from V and 4 bases from J, with 6 as the unmatched junction base count. CDR1 and CDR2, per the germline V gene (reference sequence), are SGHNT and YYREEE. This clone was detected a few times. What antigen it recognizes has not been identified. Base-call qualities are not available, and no considerably larger clone is one nucleotide away. The receptor comes from a man aged 25-40 years in good health and CMV-seropositive. This sequence uses TRBV5-4 and TRBJ2-6; the junction holds 8 bases that match TRBD2. Material for sequencing was PBMCs. The DNA sequence is TGTGCCACCTATACGGGAGGGGGGGCCAACGTCCTGACTTTC. The resulting protein is CATYTGGGANVLTF.